Given below is one T cell receptor (beta chain) in context. The data were obtained in a study of blood T cell repertoires in COVID-19. Study-level information: Sources were T cells, B-cell-depleted T cells, or PBMCs; the material itself was cDNA or gDNA.

Per the authors' pipeline: Counts of nucleated cells, estimated from reference gene primer amplification, were obtained. The assay was immunoSEQ multiplex PCR, and TCRdb's table has in-frame clones only and misses some. Clone size and V and J calls were adopted from that table, with D and trimming inferred from the DNA. The top ten clones hold around 7.8% of a sample with approximately 260,000 clones, over 75% of them seen once. Input material: peripheral blood. The source is a human donor in a cohort sampled during active COVID-19.

CDR3 residues: CASSSRGGQNYNEQFF. The CDR3, as DNA: TGTGCCAGCAGTTCCCGGGGGGGACAGAACTACAATGAGCAGTTCTTC. The chain is built from TRBV6-2 or TRBV6-3 and TRBJ2-1, with a weak D call TRBD2 (8 bases). V dropped 4 bases and J dropped 3 bases, with 16 bases sitting between them. This CDR3 has 16 amino acids. Per the germline V gene, CDR1 is MNHEY and CDR2 is SVGEGT.